A single T cell receptor (beta chain) is shown here with its context. CDR1 is SNHLY, CDR2 FYNNEI, per germline. V lost 4 bases and J 8 bases, leaving 12 bases between the germline ends. The CDR3 length is 13 residues. The sample comes from a study of blood T cell repertoires in COVID-19. As for the study in general: Acute and convalescent COVID-19 specimens originated in the United States, Italy and Spain. PBMCs, B-cell-depleted T cells, or T cells were the source of the cDNA or gDNA that made up the material.

Source study methods: Reference gene primer amplification gave estimated nucleated cell counts. Profiling relied on immunoSEQ multiplex PCR, and the TCRdb table lists in-frame clones only, not all of them. V, J and clone size are taken as reported in that table, and D and trimming were inferred from the DNA itself. This sample has under 200,000 clones, with roughly 84% found just once. V and J are TRBV2 and TRBJ1-5, with D possibly being TRBD1 (5 bases). The receptor was derived from a woman aged 80 or over with acute or convalescent COVID-19. The sequenced material came from peripheral blood. Written as DNA, the CDR3 is TGTGCCAGCAGTGGGCAGGGAATGGAGCCCCAGCATTTT. Protein sequence: CASSGQGMEPQHF.